This T cell receptor (beta chain) was recovered during a study of CD8 T cells in ankylosing spondylitis. Study outcomes and limitations: With a CD8+ phenotype, disease-linked clones were relatively rare in peripheral blood. Within ankylosing spondylitis blood, a TCR beta motif made up of seven to nine highly homologous variants appeared to be characteristic. Disease-linked clones reportedly concentrated significantly in matched ankylosing spondylitis synovial fluid. Past studies reported some motif variants in reactive arthritis synovial fluid and blood.

This clonotype was counted only a few times. Its antigen is still unknown. Trimming took 8 bases from V and 0 from J, leaving 17 bases between them. From germline, CDR1 is SGHTA and CDR2 FQGNSA. The CDR3 loop spans 15 amino acids. Scientists made TCR beta libraries using quantitative 5'-RACE with molecular barcodes. TCRdb redid the calling of the 5' RACE reads with MiXCR, one entry per CDR3 protein. The sample lists about 800,000 distinct CDR3 sequences; over 9.5% were seen once. Sequenced: blood, either unsorted or a sorted T cell fraction (not recorded which). The rearrangement uses TRBV7-2 and TRBJ2-7, with D tentatively TRBD2 (6 bases). The clonotype originates from a male donor with ankylosing spondylitis. The CDR3, as DNA: TGTGCCAGCGCTCCTCGGGGGACCTTCTCCTACGAGCAGTACTTC. This sequence encodes CASAPRGTFSYEQYF.